The rows below give T cell receptor beta chains drawn from one sample of a study of blood T cell repertoires in COVID-19. Sequenced by immunoSEQ multiplex PCR; TCRdb stores in-frame clones only, minus some. The sample has 150,000 to 200,000 clones; just over 85% are singletons. Sequenced sample: peripheral blood. The receptors here all came from a man aged 50 to 60 with active or convalescent COVID-19. CDR3s include the opening cysteine and the closing phenylalanine or tryptophan. Each record gives: CDR3 length, D gene, V gene, clone size, J gene, CDR3 protein, CDR3 DNA. D genes are given only for firm matches. Rows may omit the clone size; those that give it use once, few, many or a size class.

13,TRBD1,TRBV5-1,.,TRBJ1-1,CASSSDRDTEAFF,TGCGCCAGCAGCTCGGACAGGGACACTGAAGCTTTCTTT
16,.,TRBV7-9,.,TRBJ1-3,CASSNGQRLSGNTIYF,TGTGCCAGCTCAAATGGACAGCGCCTCTCTGGAAACACCATATATTTT
16,TRBD2,TRBV2,.,TRBJ2-7,CASRPLAGDAQYEQYF,TGTGCCAGCAGGCCTCTAGCGGGAGATGCTCAATACGAGCAGTACTTC
14,.,TRBV18,.,TRBJ2-7,CASSLNGRDYEQYF,TGTGCCAGCTCACTAAACGGACGGGACTACGAGCAGTACTTC
14,TRBD1,TRBV6-5,.,TRBJ2-7,CASRVRGGTYEQYF,TGTGCCAGCAGGGTGAGAGGGGGCACCTACGAGCAGTACTTC
13,.,TRBV5-1,.,TRBJ1-3,CASRSLSGNTIYF,TGCGCCAGCAGAAGCCTCTCTGGAAACACCATATATTTT
15,.,TRBV19,.,TRBJ2-6,CASSIIGSGANVLTF,TGTGCCAGTAGTATAATCGGCTCTGGGGCCAACGTCCTGACTTTC
15,TRBD1,TRBV6-5,once,TRBJ1-1,CASRGTGFMNTEAFF,TGTGCCAGCAGGGGGACAGGGTTCATGAACACTGAAGCTTTCTTT
13,.,TRBV30,.,TRBJ1-1,CAWSQQIYTEAFF,TGTGCCTGGAGTCAACAGATTTACACTGAAGCTTTCTTT
13,.,TRBV6-1,.,TRBJ1-5,CASSEDRAQPQHF,TGTGCCAGCAGTGAAGACAGGGCTCAGCCCCAGCATTTT
14,.,TRBV30,.,TRBJ2-7,CAWSDSGALGEQYF,TGTGCCTGGAGCGATTCAGGGGCGCTCGGCGAGCAGTACTTC
15,.,TRBV7-2,once,TRBJ1-3,CASSLQASSGNTIYF,TGTGCCAGCAGCTTACAGGCGAGCTCTGGAAACACCATATATTTT
12,TRBD1,TRBV10-3,.,TRBJ2-1,CATGDSYNEQFF,TGTGCCACCGGGGACAGCTACAATGAGCAGTTCTTC
18,TRBD1,TRBV27,.,TRBJ2-2,CASSLFQGANSFAGELFF,TGTGCCAGCAGTTTGTTCCAGGGGGCGAATAGTTTTGCCGGGGAGCTGTTTTTT
15,.,TRBV19,.,TRBJ1-5,CASSNQAFDNQPQHF,TGTGCCAGTAGTAATCAGGCCTTTGACAATCAGCCCCAGCATTTT
14,.,TRBV3-1/TRBV3-2,.,TRBJ2-5,CASSQVDSAETQYF,TGTGCCAGCAGCCAAGTGGACAGCGCGGAGACCCAGTACTTC
15,.,TRBV7-9,few,TRBJ2-3,CASSTRASYTDTQYF,TGTGCCAGCAGCACCCGTGCTAGCTACACAGATACGCAGTATTTT
17,.,TRBV29-1,.,TRBJ2-6,CSALIGTSYSGANVLTF,TGCAGCGCCCTGATAGGGACTTCCTACTCTGGGGCCAACGTCCTGACTTTC
15,.,TRBV19,.,TRBJ1-5,CASREGQGSNQPQHF,TGTGCCAGTAGGGAAGGGCAGGGAAGCAATCAGCCCCAGCATTTT
14,TRBD1,TRBV2,few,TRBJ1-1,CANNRGLGNTEAFF,TGTGCCAACAACAGGGGGCTAGGGAACACTGAAGCTTTCTTT
14,.,TRBV30,.,TRBJ2-3,CAWTRVTRTDTQYF,TGTGCCTGGACCCGGGTAACCCGCACAGATACGCAGTATTTT
17,.,TRBV15,.,TRBJ1-6,CATSREGVWGHFSPLHF,TGTGCCACCAGCAGAGAGGGGGTTTGGGGGCATTTTTCACCCCTCCACTTT
13,TRBD1,TRBV7-2,.,TRBJ2-1,CASSATGSAEQFF,TGTGCCAGCAGCGCGACAGGGTCTGCTGAGCAGTTCTTC
14,TRBD1,TRBV6-5,once,TRBJ1-3,CASSPDRGLHTIYF,TGTGCCAGCAGCCCAGACAGGGGGCTTCACACCATATATTTT